This T cell receptor beta chain was observed in a study of blood T cells in healthy people across ages. At the level of the study: T cells yielded about one barcoded beta molecule per two cells through template switching.

This clonotype was counted only a few times. The antigen is not known. Looked up from germline, CDR1 is SGHTA and CDR2 is FQGNSA. Trimming left V 5 bases short and J 5 bases short, with 15 bases between. There are 15 residues in the CDR3. About 10 milliliters of peripheral blood were drawn from each donor into EDTA-treated tubes. A second PCR, run for roughly 7 to 12 cycles, used a sample-barcoded 5' primer plus a J-beta primer mix. MiXCR, applied by TCRdb to the 5' RACE reads, yields one record per CDR3 protein. The sample yields 1.5 million to 2 million distinct CDR3 sequences, roughly 30% seen once. Study outcomes and limitations: Naive T cell percentage by flow cytometry tracked strongly with beta diversity. Per million T cells, TCR beta diversity dropped about linearly as age rose.

The source is a woman aged 25 to 39 in good health. The material sequenced was blood. The V gene is TRBV7-2, the J gene TRBJ1-4, with D possibly TRBD1 on 6 matching bases. In DNA form, the CDR3 reads TGTGCCAGCAGCCGGCGAGGGGGGGAAAATGAAAAACTGTTTTTT. This codes for CASSRRGGENEKLFF. The variable domain in full, completed from reference TRBV7-2 and TRBJ1-4, reads GAGVSQSPSNKVTEKGKDVELRCDPISGHTALYWYRQSLGQGLEFLIYFQGNSAPDKSGLPSDRFSAERTGGSVSTLTIQRTQQEDSAVYLCASSRRGGENEKLFFGSGTQLSVL.